A single sample gave rise to the 21 T cell receptor beta chains below, sequenced in a study of OX40 agonist ivuxolimab in advanced cancers. Sequenced by immunoSEQ multiplex PCR; TCRdb stores in-frame clones only, minus some. The sample carries tens of thousands of clones, roughly 80% recorded once. This material consisted of CD4+ or CD8+ T cells sorted from blood, taken in a trial of the OX40 agonist ivuxolimab. The receptors shown here come from an adult with an advanced solid tumor such as melanoma, head and neck, liver or kidney cancer.

The rearrangement joins TRBV7-2 to TRBJ1-5, with D maybe TRBD1 (6 bases). The CDR3 length is 14 residues. V lost 5 bases, J lost 6 bases, and 14 bases lay in between. Germline V CDR1 and CDR2: SGHTA, FQGNSA. This chain's CDR3 is CASSLQGGGQPQHF. The CDR3 DNA reads TGTGCCAGCAGCCTACAGGGAGGGGGTCAGCCCCAGCATTTT.

The CDR3 DNA reads as TGTGCCAGCACTCGGACAGCGAACACCGGGGAGCTGTTTTTT. This codes for CASTRTANTGELFF. The chain recombines TRBV6-1 with TRBJ2-2, with D perhaps TRBD1 (6 bases). From germline, CDR1 is MNHNS and CDR2 SASEGT. The CDR3 consists of 14 residues. Trimming removed 7 bases from V and 0 bases from J, with 9 bases in between.

The chain links TRBV12-5 to TRBJ2-3; D possibly uses TRBD1 or TRBD2 (5 bases each). This CDR3 has 14 amino acids. CDR1 is LGHNT and CDR2 is FRNRAP in the germline V gene. V was clipped by 2 bases and J by 5 bases, with 11 bases between them. CDR3 sequence: CASGLSGQVDTQYF. DNA for the CDR3: TGTGCTAGTGGTTTGTCGGGGCAAGTAGATACGCAGTATTTT. Filled out from reference TRBV12-5 and TRBJ2-3, the complete variable domain reads DARVTQTPRHKVTEMGQEVTMRCQPILGHNTVFWYRQTMMQGLELLAYFRNRAPLDDSGMPKDRFSAEMPDATLATLKIQPSEPRDSAVYFCASGLSGQVDTQYFGPGTRLTVL.

The CDR3 is CASSIGGYSSYNEQFF. The CDR3 DNA reads as TGTGCCAGTAGTATAGGTGGCTACAGCTCCTACAATGAGCAGTTCTTC. The genes are TRBV19 and TRBJ2-1; the D is unclear. V lost 1 base and J 0 bases, leaving 10 bases between the germline ends. Germline CDR1 and CDR2: LNHDA and SQIVND (reference sequence). There are 16 residues in the CDR3.

CDR3 sequence reads: CATSRDGLIAGYGYTF. CDR3 sequence (DNA): TGTGCCACCAGCAGAGATGGGCTAATAGCCGGATATGGCTACACCTTC. This chain links TRBV15 with TRBJ1-2; D is unresolved. The V end was cut by 0 bases, the J end by 5 bases, with 16 bases between. This CDR3 is 16 amino acids long. The germline V gene encodes CDR1 LNHNV and CDR2 YYDKDF (reference sequence).

V is TRBV2 and J is TRBJ1-1, with D possibly TRBD1 on 6 matching bases. The CDR3 has 17 amino acids. The germline V gene encodes CDR1 SNHLY and CDR2 FYNNEI. V lost 7 bases, J lost 0 bases, and 21 bases lay in between. The CDR3 loop is CASIHQRGVPVNTEAFF. The DNA for the CDR3 is TGTGCCAGCATTCATCAAAGGGGGGTCCCTGTGAACACTGAAGCTTTCTTT.

The chain combines TRBV4-1 with TRBJ1-2; no clear D. The ends were cut back, 6 bases at V and 2 bases at J, with 19 bases in the middle. CDR3 length: 16 amino acids. Germline CDR1 is MGHRA and CDR2 is YSYEKL. The CDR3 DNA sequence: TGCGCCAGCAGGGTTTACGAGGGCGCGACAAACTATGGCTACACCTTC. Translating gives CASRVYEGATNYGYTF.

This sequence joins TRBV6-5 and TRBJ1-2; TRBD1 aligns across 7 bases. Germline values: CDR1 MNHEY, CDR2 SVGAGI. With V trimmed by 7 bases and J by 1 base, 3 bases remained unmatched. The CDR3 contains 13 residues. As DNA, the CDR3 is TGTGCCAGCACCCGGGACAGTAACTATGGCTACACCTTC. Its protein product is CASTRDSNYGYTF.

The gene calls are TRBV30 and TRBJ2-3; tentatively, D is TRBD1 (6 bases). The V and J ends lost 4 bases and 3 bases respectively, with 14 bases between them. The CDR3 covers 14 residues. CDR1 GTSNPN and CDR2 SVGIG come from the germline V gene (reference sequence). CDR3 sequence: CAWTRTVYTDTQYF. Written as DNA, the CDR3 is TGTGCCTGGACCCGGACAGTGTATACAGATACGCAGTATTTT.

The chain joins TRBV29-1 to TRBJ2-5, with D perhaps matching TRBD2 (5 bases). The CDR3 has 13 amino acids. Germline CDR1 reads SQVTM; CDR2 reads ANQGSEA. V lost 2 bases and J lost 1, with 8 bases in between. CDR3 loop: CSVETAGQETQYF. The CDR3 DNA reads TGCAGCGTTGAAACGGCGGGCCAAGAGACCCAGTACTTC.

The chain is built from TRBV30 and TRBJ2-7; TRBD1 agrees at 9 bases. J lost 6 bases, V lost 0 bases, and 6 bases had no gene match. This CDR3 contains 14 residues. Germline loops: CDR1 GTSNPN, CDR2 SVGIG (reference sequence). For the CDR3, the DNA is TGTGCCTGGAGTGTTTCGACAGGGGGATCCGAGCAGTACTTC. Protein: CAWSVSTGGSEQYF. The full variable domain, in which reference TRBV30 and TRBJ2-7 provide the parts outside the CDR3, is SQTIHQWPATLVQPVGSPLSLECTVEGTSNPNLYWYRQAAGRGLQLLFYSVGIGQISSEVPQNLSASRPQDRQFILSSKKLLLSDSGFYLCAWSVSTGGSEQYFGPGTRLTVT.

V gene TRBV7-9 combines with J gene TRBJ1-5; the D is unclear. The V gene lost 1 base and the J gene lost 7 bases, with 8 bases spanning the gap. This CDR3 comprises 13 residues. Germline V gives CDR1 SEHNR, CDR2 FQNEAQ (reference sequence). CDR3 loop: CASSLDGRQPQHF. DNA for the CDR3: TGTGCCAGCAGCTTAGACGGTCGGCAGCCCCAGCATTTT.

The chain uses TRBV12-5 and TRBJ1-6; 9 nucleotides align to TRBD1. The trim removed 3 bases at V and 6 bases at J, leaving 6 bases unmatched. The CDR3 is 16 amino acids. Germline V CDR1 and CDR2: LGHNT, FRNRAP. CDR3 nucleotide sequence: TGTGCTAGTGGTTTCACAGGGGGCGCAGTTAATTCACCCCTCCACTTT. Its translation: CASGFTGGAVNSPLHF.

A note on this clone: Other DNA sequences in the sample encode the same CDR3. This sequence joins TRBV5-1 and TRBJ1-1; D not certain. The V gene lost 0 bases and the J gene lost 4 bases, with 7 bases spanning the gap. Germline values: CDR1 SGHRS, CDR2 YFSETQ. CDR3 length: 13 amino acids. CDR3: CASSLDRGTEAFF. For the CDR3, the DNA is TGCGCCAGCAGCTTGGACCGCGGCACTGAAGCTTTCTTT.

The V call is TRBV15, the J call TRBJ1-2; TRBD1 agrees at 7 bases. The V gene end was trimmed by 6 bases and the J gene end by 1 base; junction bases not matched to a gene: 11. Germline V gene data show CDR1 as LNHNV and CDR2 as YYDKDF (reference sequence). This CDR3 is built from 16 residues. In nucleotides, the CDR3 is TGTGCCACCAGGGGGACAGAACAACCATTTAACTATGGCTACACCTTC. Translation: CATRGTEQPFNYGYTF.

The chain employs TRBV28 and TRBJ1-2, with 8 positions matching TRBD1. This CDR3 region has 14 residues. Per the germline V gene, CDR1 is MDHEN and CDR2 is SYDVKM. V was pared by 4 bases and J by 5 bases, with 6 bases of the junction left unmatched. The CDR3 nucleotides read TGTGCCAGCAGTTCCGCGGACAGGGAATATGGCTACACCTTC. The encoded protein is CASSSADREYGYTF.

This clone came up a few times. The J gene is TRBJ2-5, the V gene TRBV7-6, with D unresolved. Germline assignment: CDR1 SGHVS and CDR2 FNYEAQ. The CDR3 length is 15 residues. V was pared by 1 base and J by 0 bases, with 9 bases between. The CDR3 DNA is TGTGCCAGCAGCTTAGTCGTGGGGAACCAAGAGACCCAGTACTTC. Its translation is CASSLVVGNQETQYF. The full variable domain, its missing parts supplied by reference TRBV7-6 and TRBJ2-5, is GAGVSQSPRYKVTKRGQDVALRCDPISGHVSLYWYRQALGQGPEFLTYFNYEAQQDKSGLPNDRFSAERPEGSISTLTIQRTEQRDSAMYRCASSLVVGNQETQYFGPGTRLLVL.

The chain carries TRBV5-1 and TRBJ2-6, with 9 positions matching TRBD1. Germline V lookup: CDR1 SGHRS, CDR2 YFSETQ. The CDR3 loop spans 17 amino acids. V lost 1 base to trimming and J lost 1 base; unmatched junction nucleotides: 3. This chain's CDR3 is CASSLTGGDSGANVLTF. The CDR3 nucleotides are TGCGCCAGCAGCTTGACAGGGGGCGATTCTGGGGCCAACGTCCTGACTTTC. Supplemented by reference TRBV5-1 and TRBJ2-6, the full variable domain reads KAGVTQTPRYLIKTRGQQVTLSCSPISGHRSVSWYQQTPGQGLQFLFEYFSETQRNKGNFPGRFSGRQFSNSRSEMNVSTLELGDSALYLCASSLTGGDSGANVLTFGAGSRLTVL.

The V call is TRBV15, the J call TRBJ2-4; D may be TRBD1 (6 bases). V was trimmed by 0 bases and J by 4 bases, leaving 7 bases between them. CDR1 and CDR2 (germline): LNHNV, YYDKDF (reference sequence). The CDR3 contains 14 residues. This chain's CDR3 is CATSRDQGKNIQYF. In DNA, the CDR3 is TGTGCCACCAGCAGAGATCAGGGGAAAAACATTCAGTACTTC. The full variable domain, with the rest looked up from reference TRBV15 and TRBJ2-4, is DAMVIQNPRYQVTQFGKPVTLSCSQTLNHNVMYWYQQKSSQAPKLLFHYYDKDFNNEADTPDNFQSRRPNTSFCFLDIRSPGLGDTAMYLCATSRDQGKNIQYFGAGTRLSVL.

The chain links TRBV4-1 to TRBJ2-6, with a tentative D call TRBD2 (6 bases). Trimming took off 3 bases at V and 0 bases at J, with 12 bases between the two ends. Germline V gene sequence: CDR1 MGHRA, CDR2 YSYEKL. This CDR3 region has 17 residues. The CDR3 DNA sequence: TGCGCCAGCAGCCAGGGGGACTTTTACTCTGGGGCCAACGTCCTGACTTTC. It encodes CASSQGDFYSGANVLTF.

The gene calls are TRBV18 and TRBJ2-7; D is tentatively TRBD1 or TRBD2 (5 bases each). In germline, CDR1 is KGHSH, CDR2 LQKENI. The CDR3 spans 13 residues. Deletions cut 4 bases from V and 6 bases from J, with 13 bases between. The CDR3, as DNA: TGTGCCAGCTCACTGGGACCTTCCCCCGAGCAGTACTTC. Translated: CASSLGPSPEQYF.